The text below deals with one TCR beta chain. Its antigen remains unknown. The sample comes from a study of cytomegalovirus exposure and HLA in healthy donors. Likely unrecorded immune exposures existed in these nominally healthy donors. Amplification used 60 Vbeta primers and 13 Jbeta primers. Sequenced by immunoSEQ multiplex PCR; TCRdb stores in-frame clones only, minus some. The listing contains tens of thousands of clones. Germline CDR1 SEHNR, CDR2 FQNEAQ (reference sequence). CDR3 size: 16 residues. The J segment lost 0 bases and the V segment lost 5 bases, leaving 5 bases of the junction unmatched. Study results and limitations: Presence/absence analyses took donor sequencing depth as roughly uniform. Association of fewer than 20,000 TCR beta sequences with HLA alleles was found at 0.05 false discovery rate in a later analysis.

Material for sequencing was PBMCs. This TCR came from a female donor in good health and CMV-seropositive. The genes are TRBV7-9 and TRBJ2-7; 12 nucleotides match TRBD2. CDR3: CASSAGLAGSSYEQYF. CDR3 DNA: TGTGCCAGCAGCGCCGGACTAGCGGGAAGCTCCTACGAGCAGTACTTC.